The clone carrying this T cell receptor (beta chain) was counted at least ten times. Using its own MiXCR run on the 5' RACE reads, TCRdb lists one record per CDR3 protein. The sample carries over 55,000 distinct CDR3 sequences, under 2.5% recorded once. The sample belongs to a study of neurological immune-mediated disorders. Trimming at V came to 0 bases and at J to 3 bases, leaving 2 bases not matched to a gene. Germline V gene sequence: CDR1 LNHNV, CDR2 YYDKDF (reference sequence). The CDR3 consists of 16 residues. Sequencing was carried out using PBMCs. The chain recombines TRBV15 with TRBJ2-1; 10 positions match TRBD1. The TCR originated in a man in his fifties or sixties with multiple sclerosis. The CDR3 DNA follows: TGTGCCACCAGCAGAGATCGGACAGGGGGCTACAATGAGCAGTTCTTC. Amino acid sequence: CATSRDRTGGYNEQFF.